This T cell receptor beta chain was sequenced in a study of control samples from healthy donors and cancer patients (TCRdb year 2020). The library was obtained by the immunoSEQ multiplex PCR assay. Here the immuneACCESS table is served through TCRdb, limited to in-frame sequences with V and J called. Missing clones are a known gap in these copies; in checked studies unresolved V genes cover under half, and the rest lacks a known reason. This sample is represented by about 120,000 clones; 92% of them were singletons. Approximately 2.2% of the sample goes to the ten largest clones. With respect to this clone: The antigen it binds to is not known. No base quality information exists; no much larger clone differs at one position.

CDR1 SGHVS and CDR2 FQNEAQ are derived from the germline V gene. From its cysteine to its phenylalanine, the CDR3 spans 15 amino acids. The kept DNA is CDR3 alone, 45 bases in frame from the first base. The germline V and J ends show losses of 5 bases and 3 bases respectively, and no gene match explains 7 bases of the junction. Recombination joined TRBV7-8 with TRBJ1-1; the junction holds 9 bases that match TRBD1. This receptor was identified in a woman between 50 and 59 years old in good health. The sample consisted of blood. CDR3 sequence: CASSIQGARYTEAFF. The sequenced DNA: TGTGCCAGCAGCATACAGGGGGCGCGGTACACTGAAGCTTTCTTT.